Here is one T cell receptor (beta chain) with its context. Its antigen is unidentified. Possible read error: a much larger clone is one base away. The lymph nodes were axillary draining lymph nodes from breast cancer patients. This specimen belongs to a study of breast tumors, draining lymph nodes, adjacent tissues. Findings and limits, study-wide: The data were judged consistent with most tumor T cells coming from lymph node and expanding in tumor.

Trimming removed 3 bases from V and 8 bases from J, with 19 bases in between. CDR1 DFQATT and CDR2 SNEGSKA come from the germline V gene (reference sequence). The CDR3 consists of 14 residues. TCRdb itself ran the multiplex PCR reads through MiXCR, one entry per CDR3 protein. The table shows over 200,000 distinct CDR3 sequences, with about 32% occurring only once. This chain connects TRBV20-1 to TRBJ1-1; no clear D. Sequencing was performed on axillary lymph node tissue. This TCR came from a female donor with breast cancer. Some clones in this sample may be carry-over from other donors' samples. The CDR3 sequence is CSARPSTSEAEAFF. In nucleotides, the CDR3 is TGCAGTGCTAGGCCCTCGACGTCGGAGGCAGAAGCTTTCTTT.